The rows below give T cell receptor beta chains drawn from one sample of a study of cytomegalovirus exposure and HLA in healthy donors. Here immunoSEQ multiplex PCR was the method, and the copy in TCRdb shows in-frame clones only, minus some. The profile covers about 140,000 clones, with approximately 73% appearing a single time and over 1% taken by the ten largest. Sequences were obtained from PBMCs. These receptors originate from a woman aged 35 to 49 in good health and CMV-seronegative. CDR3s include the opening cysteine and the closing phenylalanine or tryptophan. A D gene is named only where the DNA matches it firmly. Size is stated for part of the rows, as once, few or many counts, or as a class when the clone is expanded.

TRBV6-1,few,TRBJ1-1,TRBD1,CATLTGAVDTEAFF,TGTGCCACCCTGACAGGGGCAGTCGACACTGAAGCTTTCTTT
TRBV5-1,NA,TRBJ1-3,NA,CASTVTGLGSGNTIYF,TGCGCCAGCACCGTAACAGGTCTAGGCTCTGGAAACACCATATATTTT
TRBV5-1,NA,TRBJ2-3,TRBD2,CASSTDGAGGPDTQYF,TGCGCCAGCAGCACTGACGGGGCGGGGGGGCCAGATACGCAGTATTTT
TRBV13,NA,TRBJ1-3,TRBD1,CASSRDRLKGNTIYF,TGTGCCAGCAGCCGGGACAGACTAAAAGGAAACACCATATATTTT
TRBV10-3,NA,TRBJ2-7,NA,CAIRQGSYEQYF,TGTGCCATCAGGCAGGGTTCCTACGAGCAGTACTTC
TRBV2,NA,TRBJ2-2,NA,CASSDRLNTGELFF,TGTGCCAGCAGTGACAGATTGAACACCGGGGAGCTGTTTTTT
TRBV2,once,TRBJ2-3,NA,CASYTGITDTQYF,TGTGCCAGCTACACAGGGATCACAGATACGCAGTATTTT
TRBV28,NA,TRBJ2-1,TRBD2,CASSLAGQLLNEQFF,TGTGCCAGCAGTCTAGCGGGGCAGCTCTTAAATGAGCAGTTCTTC
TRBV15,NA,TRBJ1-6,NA,CATETGDSPLHF,TGTGCCACCGAGACCGGGGATTCACCCCTCCACTTT
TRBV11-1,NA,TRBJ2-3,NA,CASSLAATGGSDTQYF,TGTGCCAGCAGCTTAGCGGCGACTGGCGGGTCAGATACGCAGTATTTT
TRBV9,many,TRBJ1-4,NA,CASSVGGAFNEKLFF,TGTGCCAGCAGCGTAGGTGGGGCCTTTAATGAAAAACTGTTTTTT
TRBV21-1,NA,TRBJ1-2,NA,CASRNRDDYGYTF,TGTGCCAGCAGAAACAGGGATGACTATGGCTACACCTTC
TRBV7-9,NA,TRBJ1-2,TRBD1,CALAGGYGYTF,TGTGCGCTAGCAGGGGGCTATGGCTACACCTTC
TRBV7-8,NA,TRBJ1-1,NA,CASSFQDRNTEAFF,TGTGCCAGCAGCTTCCAGGACAGGAACACTGAAGCTTTCTTT
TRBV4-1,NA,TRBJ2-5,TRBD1,CASSSGQGQETQYF,TGCGCCAGCAGCTCTGGACAGGGCCAAGAGACCCAGTACTTC
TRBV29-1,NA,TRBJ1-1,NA,CSVVSLTGREAFF,TGCAGCGTTGTTAGTCTGACAGGACGAGAAGCTTTCTTT
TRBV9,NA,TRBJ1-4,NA,CASSVGGVGEKLFF,TGTGCCAGCAGCGTAGGGGGAGTAGGCGAAAAACTGTTTTTT
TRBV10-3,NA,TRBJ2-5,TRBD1,CAISGTVGETQYF,TGTGCCATCAGCGGGACAGTGGGGGAGACCCAGTACTTC
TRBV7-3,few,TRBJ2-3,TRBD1,CASSLTRTGAHVTQYF,TGTGCCAGCAGCTTAACGCGAACAGGGGCCCATGTAACGCAGTATTTT
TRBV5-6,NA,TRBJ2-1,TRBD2,CASSLLLAGGPVYNEQFF,TGTGCCAGCAGCTTGTTACTAGCGGGGGGGCCTGTTTACAATGAGCAGTTCTTC
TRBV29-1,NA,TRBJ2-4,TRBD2,CSVTSDGWIQYF,TGCAGCGTTACTAGCGACGGATGGATTCAGTACTTC
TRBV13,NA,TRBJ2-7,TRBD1,CASRHQGQGPYEQYF,TGTGCCAGCAGACATCAGGGACAGGGACCGTACGAGCAGTACTTC
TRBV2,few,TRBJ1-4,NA,CASSESPEKLFF,TGTGCCAGCAGTGAAAGCCCGGAAAAACTGTTTTTT
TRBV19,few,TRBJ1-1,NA,CACQQMGRSNTEAFF,TGTGCCTGTCAGCAAATGGGCCGTTCGAACACTGAAGCTTTCTTT
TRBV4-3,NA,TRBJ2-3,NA,CASSQGGFSTDTQYF,TGCGCCAGCAGCCAAGGCGGATTTAGCACAGATACGCAGTATTTT
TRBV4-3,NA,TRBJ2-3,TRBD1,CASSQRRTGLTSYTDTQYF,TGCGCCAGCAGCCAAAGGAGGACAGGACTTACATCCTACACAGATACGCAGTATTTT
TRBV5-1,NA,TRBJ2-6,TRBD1,CASSLQGAGANVLTF,TGCGCCAGCAGCTTACAGGGGGCTGGGGCCAACGTCCTGACTTTC
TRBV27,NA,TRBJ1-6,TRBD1,CASSQPGQGSPLHF,TGTGCCAGCAGCCAACCGGGACAGGGCTCACCCCTCCACTTT
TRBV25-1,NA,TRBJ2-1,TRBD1,CASSVGQGSYNEQFF,TGTGCCAGCAGTGTCGGACAGGGTTCCTACAATGAGCAGTTCTTC
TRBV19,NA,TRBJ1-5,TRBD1,CASGRQTGSGGINQPQHF,TGTGCCAGTGGGCGACAAACAGGGTCAGGGGGGATCAATCAGCCCCAGCATTTT
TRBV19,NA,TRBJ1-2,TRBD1,CASTWTGASNYGYTF,TGTGCCAGTACTTGGACAGGGGCATCGAACTATGGCTACACCTTC
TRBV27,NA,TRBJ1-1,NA,CASSRYGSKAEAFF,TGTGCCAGCAGCCGTTATGGCAGTAAAGCTGAAGCTTTCTTT
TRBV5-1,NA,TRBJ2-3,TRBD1,CASSLGQGTSTDTQYF,TGCGCCAGCAGCTTGGGACAGGGGACGAGCACAGATACGCAGTATTTT
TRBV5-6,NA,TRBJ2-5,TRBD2,CASSAATSGETQYF,TGTGCCAGCAGCGCGGCGACTAGCGGAGAGACCCAGTACTTC
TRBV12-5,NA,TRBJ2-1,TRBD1,CASVRTGGNEQFF,TGTGCTAGTGTCCGAACAGGGGGTAATGAGCAGTTCTTC
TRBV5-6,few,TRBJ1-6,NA,CASSLDPGGNSPLHF,TGTGCCAGCAGCTTGGATCCGGGAGGCAATTCACCCCTCCACTTT
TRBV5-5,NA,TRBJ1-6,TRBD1,CASSLASTGGYNSPLHF,TGTGCCAGCAGCTTGGCCTCGACAGGGGGCTATAATTCACCCCTCCACTTT
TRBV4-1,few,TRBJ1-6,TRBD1,CASSQDGTGGSPLHF,TGCGCCAGCAGCCAAGATGGAACAGGGGGCTCACCCCTCCACTTT
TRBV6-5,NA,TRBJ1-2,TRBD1,CASSRTGVDGYTF,TGTGCCAGCAGCCGTACAGGGGTGGATGGCTACACCTTC
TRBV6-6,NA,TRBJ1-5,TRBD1,CASTLGQNQPQHF,TGTGCCAGCACCCTGGGACAGAATCAGCCCCAGCATTTT
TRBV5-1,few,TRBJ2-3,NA,CASSYGGGGRSDTQYF,TGCGCCAGCAGCTACGGAGGTGGGGGGAGATCAGATACGCAGTATTTT
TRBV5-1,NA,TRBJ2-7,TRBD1,CASSLDYGTVYEQYF,TGCGCCAGCAGCTTGGATTACGGGACAGTCTACGAGCAGTACTTC
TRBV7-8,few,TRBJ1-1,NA,CASSLVAGTEAFF,TGTGCCAGCAGCTTAGTGGCAGGCACTGAAGCTTTCTTT
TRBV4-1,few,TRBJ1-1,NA,CASAGTHMNTEAFF,TGCGCCAGCGCCGGGACACACATGAACACTGAAGCTTTCTTT
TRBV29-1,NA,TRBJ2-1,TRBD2,CSVEPRVAGVPSEQFF,TGCAGCGTTGAACCCCGGGTAGCGGGGGTGCCCAGTGAGCAGTTCTTC
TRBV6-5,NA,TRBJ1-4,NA,CASSYASGGEKLFF,TGTGCCAGCAGTTACGCCTCCGGGGGTGAAAAACTGTTTTTT
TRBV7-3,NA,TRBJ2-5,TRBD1,CASSKNLGTDETQYF,TGTGCCAGCAGCAAAAACCTTGGGACAGATGAGACCCAGTACTTC
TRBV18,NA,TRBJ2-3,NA,CASSPDSNTQYF,TGTGCCAGCTCACCCGACAGCAATACGCAGTATTTT
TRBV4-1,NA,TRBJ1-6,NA,CASSQEAEYNSPLHF,TGCGCCAGCAGCCAAGAGGCGGAATATAATTCACCCCTCCACTTT
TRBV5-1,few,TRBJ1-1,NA,CASSLGEVRGNTEAFF,TGCGCCAGCAGCCTCGGGGAGGTACGGGGGAACACTGAAGCTTTCTTT
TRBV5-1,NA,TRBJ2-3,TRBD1,CASSFGGQGLTDTQYF,TGCGCCAGCAGCTTTGGGGGACAGGGTTTGACAGATACGCAGTATTTT
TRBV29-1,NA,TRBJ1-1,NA,CSISPPMNTEAFF,TGCAGCATAAGCCCCCCAATGAACACTGAAGCTTTCTTT
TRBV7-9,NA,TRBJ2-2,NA,CASSPSTGGELFF,TGTGCCAGCAGCCCCTCGACTGGAGGGGAGCTGTTTTTT